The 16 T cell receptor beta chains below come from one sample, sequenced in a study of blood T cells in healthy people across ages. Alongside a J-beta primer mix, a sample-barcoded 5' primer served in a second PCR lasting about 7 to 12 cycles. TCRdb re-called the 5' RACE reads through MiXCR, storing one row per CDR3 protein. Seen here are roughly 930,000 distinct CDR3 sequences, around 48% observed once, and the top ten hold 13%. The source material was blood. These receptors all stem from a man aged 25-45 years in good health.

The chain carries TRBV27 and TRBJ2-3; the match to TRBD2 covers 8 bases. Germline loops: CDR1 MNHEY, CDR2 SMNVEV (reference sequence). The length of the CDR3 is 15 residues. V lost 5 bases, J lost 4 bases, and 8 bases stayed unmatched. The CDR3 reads CASSLSGAVADTQYF. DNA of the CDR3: TGTGCCAGCAGTCTTAGCGGGGCAGTCGCAGATACGCAGTATTTT.

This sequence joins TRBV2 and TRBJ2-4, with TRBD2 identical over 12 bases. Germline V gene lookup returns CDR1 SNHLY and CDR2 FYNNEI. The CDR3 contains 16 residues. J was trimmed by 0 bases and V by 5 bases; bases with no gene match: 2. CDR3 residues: CASSRTSGVAKNIQYF. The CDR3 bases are TGTGCCAGCAGTCGGACTAGCGGGGTAGCCAAAAACATTCAGTACTTC. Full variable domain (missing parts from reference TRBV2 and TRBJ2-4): EPEVTQTPSHQVTQMGQEVILRCVPISNHLYFYWYRQILGQKVEFLVSFYNNEISEKSEIFDDQFSVERPDGSNFTLKIRSTKLEDSAMYFCASSRTSGVAKNIQYFGAGTRLSVL.

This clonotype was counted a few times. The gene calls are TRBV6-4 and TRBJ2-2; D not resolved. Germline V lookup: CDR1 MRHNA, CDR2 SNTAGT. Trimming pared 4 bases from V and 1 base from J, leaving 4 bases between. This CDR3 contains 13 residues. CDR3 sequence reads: CASSAQNTGELFF. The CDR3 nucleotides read TGTGCCAGCAGTGCCCAGAACACCGGGGAGCTGTTTTTT.

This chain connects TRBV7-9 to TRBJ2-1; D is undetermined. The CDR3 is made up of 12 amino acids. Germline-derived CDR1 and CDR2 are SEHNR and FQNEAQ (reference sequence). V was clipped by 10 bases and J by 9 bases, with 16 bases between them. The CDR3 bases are TGTGCCAACCAAGAAAACTTGGTTGAGCAGTTCTTC. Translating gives CANQENLVEQFF.

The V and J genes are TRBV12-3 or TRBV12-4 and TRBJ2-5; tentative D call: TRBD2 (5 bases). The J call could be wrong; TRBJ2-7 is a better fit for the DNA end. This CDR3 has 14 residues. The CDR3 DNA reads TGTGCCAGCAGTCCCCGGACTCGGCGAAGCGAGCAGTACTTC. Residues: CASSPRTRRSEQYF.

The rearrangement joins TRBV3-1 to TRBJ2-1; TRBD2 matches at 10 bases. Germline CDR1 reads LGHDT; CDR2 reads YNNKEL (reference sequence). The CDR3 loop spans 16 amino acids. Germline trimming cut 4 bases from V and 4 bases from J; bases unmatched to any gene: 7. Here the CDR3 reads CASSPLQTSGYNEQFF. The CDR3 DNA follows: TGTGCCAGCAGCCCCCTACAGACTAGCGGGTACAATGAGCAGTTCTTC.

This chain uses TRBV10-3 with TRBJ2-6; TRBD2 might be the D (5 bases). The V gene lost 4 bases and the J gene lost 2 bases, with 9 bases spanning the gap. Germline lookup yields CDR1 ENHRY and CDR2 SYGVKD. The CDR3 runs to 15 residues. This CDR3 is CAISVGGPGANVLTF. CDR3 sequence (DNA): TGTGCCATCAGTGTTGGAGGTCCTGGGGCCAACGTCCTGACTTTC.

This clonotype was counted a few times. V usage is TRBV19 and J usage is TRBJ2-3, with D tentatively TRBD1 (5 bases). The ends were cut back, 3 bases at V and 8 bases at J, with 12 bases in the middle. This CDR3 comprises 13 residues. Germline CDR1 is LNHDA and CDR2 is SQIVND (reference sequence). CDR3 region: CASSILGVGTQYF. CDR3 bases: TGTGCCAGTAGTATTCTAGGGGTAGGTACGCAGTATTTT.

CDR3 amino acids: CASSQGLINPPLHF. Written as DNA, the CDR3 is TGTGCCAGCAGCCAAGGACTGATCAATCCACCCCTCCACTTT. J is TRBJ1-6 and V is TRBV3-1; D is uncertain. From germline, CDR1 is LGHDT and CDR2 YNNKEL (reference sequence). The CDR3 consists of 14 residues. Trimming shortened V by 1 base and J by 11 bases, and 12 bases separated the two germline ends.

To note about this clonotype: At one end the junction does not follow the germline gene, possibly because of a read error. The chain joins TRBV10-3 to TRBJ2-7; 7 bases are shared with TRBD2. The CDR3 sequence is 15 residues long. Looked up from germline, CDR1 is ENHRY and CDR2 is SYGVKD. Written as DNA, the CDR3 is TGTGCCATCAGCGATTCTAGGGGACTAACCTACGAGCGGTACTTC. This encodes CAISDSRGLTYERYF.

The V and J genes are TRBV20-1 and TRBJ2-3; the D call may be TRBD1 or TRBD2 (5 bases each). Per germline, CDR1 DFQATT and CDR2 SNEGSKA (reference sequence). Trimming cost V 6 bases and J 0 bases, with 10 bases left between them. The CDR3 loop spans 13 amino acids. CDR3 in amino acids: CSAVEGSTDTQYF. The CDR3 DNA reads TGCAGTGCCGTCGAGGGGAGCACAGATACGCAGTATTTT.

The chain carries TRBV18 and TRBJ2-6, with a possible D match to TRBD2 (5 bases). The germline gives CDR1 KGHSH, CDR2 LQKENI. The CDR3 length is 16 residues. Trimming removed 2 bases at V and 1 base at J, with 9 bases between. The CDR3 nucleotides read TGTGCCAGCTCACCATCGGGGATTTCTGGGGCCAACGTCCTGACTTTC. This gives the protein CASSPSGISGANVLTF.

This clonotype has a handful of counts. Here the CDR3 reads CASSLRVVTGGSEAFF. In nucleotides, the CDR3 is TGTGCCAGCAGCTTACGTGTGGTGACAGGGGGCTCCGAAGCTTTCTTT. J is TRBJ1-1 and V is TRBV7-2; 10 nucleotides match TRBD1. This CDR3 is built from 16 residues. V gave up 2 bases and J gave up 8 bases; unmatched junction bases: 11. CDR1 is SGHTA and CDR2 is FQGNSA in the germline V gene. The full variable domain, in which reference TRBV7-2 and TRBJ1-1 provide the parts outside the CDR3, is GAGVSQSPSNKVTEKGKDVELRCDPISGHTALYWYRQSLGQGLEFLIYFQGNSAPDKSGLPSDRFSAERTGGSVSTLTIQRTQQEDSAVYLCASSLRVVTGGSEAFFGQGTRLTVV.

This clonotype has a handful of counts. The CDR3 DNA reads as TGTGCCAGCAGTCCACCTAGCGGGGTCTCCTACGAGCAGTACTTC. Its protein is CASSPPSGVSYEQYF. The chain links TRBV6-2 or TRBV6-3 to TRBJ2-7; TRBD2 matches at 9 bases. There are 15 residues in the CDR3. V lost 5 bases and J lost 0; bases outside the gene matches: 5. Germline V gene lookup returns CDR1 MNHEY and CDR2 SVGEGT.

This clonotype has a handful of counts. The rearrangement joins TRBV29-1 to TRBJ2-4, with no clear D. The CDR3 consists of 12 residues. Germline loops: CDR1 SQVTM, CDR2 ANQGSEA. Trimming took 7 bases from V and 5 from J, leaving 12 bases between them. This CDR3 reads CSGSNVQNIQYF. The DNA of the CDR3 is TGCAGCGGGAGTAACGTCCAAAACATTCAGTACTTC.

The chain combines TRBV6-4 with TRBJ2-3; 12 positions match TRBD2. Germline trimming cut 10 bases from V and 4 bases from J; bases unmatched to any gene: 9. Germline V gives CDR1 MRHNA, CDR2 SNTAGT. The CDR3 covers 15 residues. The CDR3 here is CANSGLAGTADTQYF. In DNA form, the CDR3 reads TGTGCCAACAGCGGACTAGCGGGGACGGCAGATACGCAGTATTTT.